The rows below give T cell receptor beta chains drawn from one sample of a study of blood T cell repertoires in COVID-19. Here immunoSEQ multiplex PCR was the method, and the copy in TCRdb shows in-frame clones only, minus some. The repertoire holds some 140,000 clones, with 70% to 85% as singletons. Sample: PBMCs or T cells enriched from blood (not recorded which). The receptors come from a man over 45 who had recovered from COVID-19. The CDR3 runs from the conserved cysteine through the conserved F or W. Fields, in order: clone size, D gene, V gene, J gene, CDR3 DNA, CDR3 protein. A D gene is named only where the DNA matches it firmly. Rows give clone size only sometimes, using once, few, many, or a class for an expanded clone.

clone size: NA; D gene: NA; V gene: TRBV27; J gene: TRBJ2-3; CDR3 DNA: TGTGCCAGCAGTTTAGGGCTACTCAGCAGGGATACGCAGTATTTT; CDR3 protein: CASSLGLLSRDTQYF
clone size: NA; D gene: NA; V gene: TRBV4-1; J gene: TRBJ1-1; CDR3 DNA: TGCGCCAGCAGCCAAAGGGACATCGCCGCTGAAGCTTTCTTT; CDR3 protein: CASSQRDIAAEAFF
clone size: NA; D gene: TRBD1; V gene: TRBV24-1; J gene: TRBJ2-1; CDR3 DNA: TGTGCCACCAGGGACAGGGAAAAAGATGAGCAGTTCTTC; CDR3 protein: CATRDREKDEQFF
clone size: few; D gene: NA; V gene: TRBV9; J gene: TRBJ1-2; CDR3 DNA: TGTGCCAGCAGCGTCGGCAGGGCTTACTATGGCTACACCTTC; CDR3 protein: CASSVGRAYYGYTF
clone size: NA; D gene: TRBD1; V gene: TRBV27; J gene: TRBJ1-1; CDR3 DNA: TGTGCCAGCAGTCAACGACAGGGGAGCACTGAAGCTTTCTTT; CDR3 protein: CASSQRQGSTEAFF
clone size: NA; D gene: NA; V gene: TRBV28; J gene: TRBJ1-4; CDR3 DNA: TGTGCCAGCAGTTCCCAAACAACTAATGAAAAACTGTTTTTT; CDR3 protein: CASSSQTTNEKLFF
clone size: NA; D gene: NA; V gene: TRBV2; J gene: TRBJ1-1; CDR3 DNA: TGTGCCAGCAGTGCATCGGGGAACACTGAAGCTTTCTTT; CDR3 protein: CASSASGNTEAFF
clone size: NA; D gene: TRBD1; V gene: TRBV15; J gene: TRBJ2-5; CDR3 DNA: TGTGCCACCAGCAGAGGTCAGAGGGGGCAGGCGGAGACCCAGTACTTC; CDR3 protein: CATSRGQRGQAETQYF
clone size: NA; D gene: NA; V gene: TRBV30; J gene: TRBJ1-1; CDR3 DNA: TGTGCCTGGAGCCGAGAGGGGGACACTGAAGCTTTCTTT; CDR3 protein: CAWSREGDTEAFF
clone size: NA; D gene: NA; V gene: TRBV7-2; J gene: TRBJ2-1; CDR3 DNA: TGTGCCAGCAGCTTACTCAGGGGCAATGAGCAGTTCTTC; CDR3 protein: CASSLLRGNEQFF
clone size: few; D gene: NA; V gene: TRBV10-3; J gene: TRBJ2-7; CDR3 DNA: TGTGCCGCGAGGGCGAGCTCCTACGAGCAGTACTTC; CDR3 protein: CAARASSYEQYF
clone size: NA; D gene: TRBD1; V gene: TRBV5-8; J gene: TRBJ2-7; CDR3 DNA: TGTGCCAGCAGCTTCTACGGGACAGTCCCCTACGAGCAGTACTTC; CDR3 protein: CASSFYGTVPYEQYF
clone size: few; D gene: NA; V gene: TRBV24-1; J gene: TRBJ2-2; CDR3 DNA: TGTGCCACCAGTGAGGAGGGGGCCGACACCGGGGAGCTGTTTTTT; CDR3 protein: CATSEEGADTGELFF
clone size: NA; D gene: TRBD1; V gene: TRBV5-1; J gene: TRBJ1-6; CDR3 DNA: TGCGCCAGCAGCGTAGGGGGCGCAGATTCACCCCTCCACTTT; CDR3 protein: CASSVGGADSPLHF
clone size: NA; D gene: NA; V gene: TRBV2; J gene: TRBJ1-5; CDR3 DNA: TGTGCCAGCAGTGGGGACAACTACAATCAGCCCCAGCATTTT; CDR3 protein: CASSGDNYNQPQHF
clone size: NA; D gene: TRBD1; V gene: TRBV5-1; J gene: TRBJ1-1; CDR3 DNA: TGCGCCAGCAGCCCCCAGGGGGTTCTCGGAATGAACACTGAAGCTTTCTTT; CDR3 protein: CASSPQGVLGMNTEAFF
clone size: NA; D gene: NA; V gene: TRBV4-1; J gene: TRBJ1-3; CDR3 DNA: TGCGCCAGCAGCCAACTCGGGGGGGCGCGAGGAAACACCATATATTTT; CDR3 protein: CASSQLGGARGNTIYF
clone size: NA; D gene: NA; V gene: TRBV4-3; J gene: TRBJ1-6; CDR3 DNA: TGCGCCAGCAGCCAAGACCTCAGTCCTTTTTCACCCCTCCACTTT; CDR3 protein: CASSQDLSPFSPLHF
clone size: NA; D gene: NA; V gene: TRBV9; J gene: TRBJ2-7; CDR3 DNA: TGTGCCAGCAGCACCCGACAGGACCACTACGAGCAGTACTTC; CDR3 protein: CASSTRQDHYEQYF
clone size: once; D gene: NA; V gene: TRBV7-2; J gene: TRBJ1-5; CDR3 DNA: TGTGCCAGCAGCTTAGTACAGTATAGCAATCAGCCCCAGCATTTT; CDR3 protein: CASSLVQYSNQPQHF
clone size: NA; D gene: TRBD1; V gene: TRBV28; J gene: TRBJ2-7; CDR3 DNA: TGTGCCAGCTCTCCCTCGGGAGCCGGGACAGGGTTTGACGAGCAGTACTTC; CDR3 protein: CASSPSGAGTGFDEQYF
clone size: NA; D gene: TRBD1; V gene: TRBV7-9; J gene: TRBJ1-5; CDR3 DNA: TGTGCCAGCAGCCAGGGGACAGGGGGCGAAGCCCAGCATTTT; CDR3 protein: CASSQGTGGEAQHF
clone size: NA; D gene: TRBD1; V gene: TRBV6-5; J gene: TRBJ1-2; CDR3 DNA: TGTGCCAGCAGGGACAGGGCCCTTGGCTACACCTTC; CDR3 protein: CASRDRALGYTF
clone size: NA; D gene: NA; V gene: TRBV4-3; J gene: TRBJ2-7; CDR3 DNA: TGCGCCAGCAGCCTAAAGATTACAGGCGAGCAGTACTTC; CDR3 protein: CASSLKITGEQYF
clone size: NA; D gene: NA; V gene: TRBV5-4; J gene: TRBJ1-2; CDR3 DNA: TGTGCCAGCAGCCGTCCCGGGGTGAAAACAAACTATGGCTACACCTTC; CDR3 protein: CASSRPGVKTNYGYTF
clone size: few; D gene: TRBD1; V gene: TRBV6-2/TRBV6-3; J gene: TRBJ1-5; CDR3 DNA: TGTGCCAGCAGCCGGACAGGGGACTTGAATCAGCCCCAGCATTTT; CDR3 protein: CASSRTGDLNQPQHF
clone size: once; D gene: NA; V gene: TRBV4-3; J gene: TRBJ2-3; CDR3 DNA: TGCGCCAGCAGCCAAAGCTGGTCGGGGGACACAGATACGCAGTATTTT; CDR3 protein: CASSQSWSGDTDTQYF
clone size: NA; D gene: TRBD1; V gene: TRBV29-1; J gene: TRBJ1-1; CDR3 DNA: TGCAGCGCAGTAACCGGGACAGGGAACACTGAAGCTTTCTTT; CDR3 protein: CSAVTGTGNTEAFF
clone size: NA; D gene: NA; V gene: TRBV3-1/TRBV3-2; J gene: TRBJ2-5; CDR3 DNA: TGTGCCAGCAGCCAAGGGGTAGGGGGCCAAGAGACCCAGTACTTC; CDR3 protein: CASSQGVGGQETQYF
clone size: NA; D gene: TRBD1; V gene: TRBV19; J gene: TRBJ1-5; CDR3 DNA: TGTGCCAGTAGTCTGGCGACAGGGGGAAAAAATCAGCCCCAGCATTTT; CDR3 protein: CASSLATGGKNQPQHF
clone size: NA; D gene: TRBD1; V gene: TRBV10-2; J gene: TRBJ1-3; CDR3 DNA: TGCGCCAGCAGTGATTGGGACAGGGGGGCTGGAAACACCATATATTTT; CDR3 protein: CASSDWDRGAGNTIYF
clone size: NA; D gene: NA; V gene: TRBV7-9; J gene: TRBJ1-5; CDR3 DNA: TGTGCCAGCAGCCCCGGCGAGGGGGGCAATCAGCCCCAGCATTTT; CDR3 protein: CASSPGEGGNQPQHF
clone size: NA; D gene: NA; V gene: TRBV13; J gene: TRBJ1-2; CDR3 DNA: TGTGCCAGCAGCTTAGGCAGGCGGACAAACTATGGCTACACCTTC; CDR3 protein: CASSLGRRTNYGYTF
clone size: NA; D gene: NA; V gene: TRBV7-2; J gene: TRBJ1-4; CDR3 DNA: TGTGCCAGCAGCTCTCAGGGTGGGCTCGAAAAACTGTTTTTT; CDR3 protein: CASSSQGGLEKLFF
clone size: NA; D gene: NA; V gene: TRBV6-5; J gene: TRBJ2-2; CDR3 DNA: TGTGCCAGCAGTCTAGCGCGGGTTAACACCGGGGAGCTGTTTTTT; CDR3 protein: CASSLARVNTGELFF
clone size: NA; D gene: NA; V gene: TRBV5-4; J gene: TRBJ1-1; CDR3 DNA: TGTGCCAGCAGCTTCCAGGGTGGCACTGAAGCTTTCTTT; CDR3 protein: CASSFQGGTEAFF
clone size: NA; D gene: NA; V gene: TRBV3-1/TRBV3-2; J gene: TRBJ1-2; CDR3 DNA: TGTGCCAGCAGCTTACTTCAGGTGAACTATGGCTACACCTTC; CDR3 protein: CASSLLQVNYGYTF
clone size: NA; D gene: TRBD1; V gene: TRBV7-2; J gene: TRBJ1-2; CDR3 DNA: TGTGCCAGCAGCCCGGACAGGGGAGTAGGTGGCTACACCTTC; CDR3 protein: CASSPDRGVGGYTF
clone size: NA; D gene: NA; V gene: TRBV7-9; J gene: TRBJ2-7; CDR3 DNA: TGTGCCAGCAGCGGCGAGGCGGATTTTATCTACGAGCAGTACTTC; CDR3 protein: CASSGEADFIYEQYF
clone size: NA; D gene: NA; V gene: TRBV10-1; J gene: TRBJ2-3; CDR3 DNA: TGCGCCAGCAGTGATGGGGGCCAGACAGATACGCAGTATTTT; CDR3 protein: CASSDGGQTDTQYF
clone size: NA; D gene: NA; V gene: TRBV5-1; J gene: TRBJ2-6; CDR3 DNA: TGCGCCAGCAGCCTGAGACAGGACTCTGGGGCCAACGTCCTGACTTTC; CDR3 protein: CASSLRQDSGANVLTF
clone size: NA; D gene: NA; V gene: TRBV3-1/TRBV3-2; J gene: TRBJ2-5; CDR3 DNA: TGTGCCAGCAGCCAAGGACTTAAAGAGACCCAGTACTTC; CDR3 protein: CASSQGLKETQYF
clone size: NA; D gene: NA; V gene: TRBV6-1; J gene: TRBJ2-7; CDR3 DNA: TGTGCCAGCACAACATGGGAGCAGTACTTC; CDR3 protein: CASTTWEQYF
clone size: NA; D gene: TRBD1; V gene: TRBV28; J gene: TRBJ1-2; CDR3 DNA: TGTGCCAGCAGACAACCGGGACAGGGCGCGGCGACCGACTTC; CDR3 protein: CASRQPGQGAATDF
clone size: NA; D gene: NA; V gene: TRBV15; J gene: TRBJ2-7; CDR3 DNA: TGTGCCACCAGCAGAGATCTCAGGGTGGGCGAGCAGTACTTC; CDR3 protein: CATSRDLRVGEQYF
clone size: NA; D gene: TRBD1; V gene: TRBV7-3; J gene: TRBJ1-6; CDR3 DNA: TGTGCCAGCAGCTTGACAGGGGGGGCAGCTTCACCCCTCCACTTT; CDR3 protein: CASSLTGGAASPLHF
clone size: NA; D gene: NA; V gene: TRBV5-1; J gene: TRBJ2-2; CDR3 DNA: TGCGCCAGCAGTAGAGACACGAACACCGGGGAGCTGTTTTTT; CDR3 protein: CASSRDTNTGELFF
clone size: NA; D gene: TRBD2; V gene: TRBV28; J gene: TRBJ2-3; CDR3 DNA: TGTGCCAGCAGTCCACTTAGCGGGGGGGCCAATTTTCGGTCAGATACGCAGTATTTT; CDR3 protein: CASSPLSGGANFRSDTQYF
clone size: NA; D gene: TRBD1; V gene: TRBV6-5; J gene: TRBJ1-5; CDR3 DNA: TGTGCCAGCAGTAAGACAGGGAATAGCAATCAGCCCCAGCATTTT; CDR3 protein: CASSKTGNSNQPQHF
clone size: once; D gene: TRBD1; V gene: TRBV9; J gene: TRBJ1-6; CDR3 DNA: TGTGCCAGCAGCGGCGACAGGGAGAGTCATTCACCCCTCCACTTT; CDR3 protein: CASSGDRESHSPLHF
clone size: few; D gene: TRBD1; V gene: TRBV9; J gene: TRBJ1-6; CDR3 DNA: TGTGCCAGCAGCCCAGAGGGACAGGGTTCACCCCTCCACTTT; CDR3 protein: CASSPEGQGSPLHF
clone size: NA; D gene: NA; V gene: TRBV4-3; J gene: TRBJ1-2; CDR3 DNA: TGCGCCAGCAGCCAAGAACAGGGACGAGTACACTATGGCTACACCTTC; CDR3 protein: CASSQEQGRVHYGYTF
clone size: NA; D gene: TRBD1; V gene: TRBV5-1; J gene: TRBJ1-4; CDR3 DNA: TGCGCCAGCAGCCTACAGGGGGCTGAAAAACTGTTTTTT; CDR3 protein: CASSLQGAEKLFF
clone size: NA; D gene: NA; V gene: TRBV7-3; J gene: TRBJ2-3; CDR3 DNA: TGTGCCAGCAGCCTAGACAGCACAGATACGCAGTATTTT; CDR3 protein: CASSLDSTDTQYF
clone size: NA; D gene: TRBD1; V gene: TRBV28; J gene: TRBJ1-5; CDR3 DNA: TGTGCCAGCAAACCCGACAGGGGTGGCAATCAGCCCCAGCATTTT; CDR3 protein: CASKPDRGGNQPQHF
clone size: NA; D gene: TRBD1; V gene: TRBV19; J gene: TRBJ1-2; CDR3 DNA: TGTGCCAGTAGGAAGACAGGGGACAGGTTAGCTAACTATGGCTACACCTTC; CDR3 protein: CASRKTGDRLANYGYTF
clone size: NA; D gene: NA; V gene: TRBV5-1; J gene: TRBJ2-7; CDR3 DNA: TGCGCCAGCAGCTCCGGCTACGAGCAGTACTTC; CDR3 protein: CASSSGYEQYF
clone size: NA; D gene: NA; V gene: TRBV12-3/TRBV12-4; J gene: TRBJ2-1; CDR3 DNA: TGTGCCAGCAGAGGGGGGGATGAGCAGTTCTTC; CDR3 protein: CASRGGDEQFF
clone size: few; D gene: TRBD2; V gene: TRBV30; J gene: TRBJ2-3; CDR3 DNA: TGTGCCTGGATGCGGGGGGGATCCACAGATACGCAGTATTTT; CDR3 protein: CAWMRGGSTDTQYF
clone size: NA; D gene: NA; V gene: TRBV3-1/TRBV3-2; J gene: TRBJ2-3; CDR3 DNA: TGTGCCAGCAGCCAAGTAGTACGGGGGGCTAGCACAGATACGCAGTATTTT; CDR3 protein: CASSQVVRGASTDTQYF